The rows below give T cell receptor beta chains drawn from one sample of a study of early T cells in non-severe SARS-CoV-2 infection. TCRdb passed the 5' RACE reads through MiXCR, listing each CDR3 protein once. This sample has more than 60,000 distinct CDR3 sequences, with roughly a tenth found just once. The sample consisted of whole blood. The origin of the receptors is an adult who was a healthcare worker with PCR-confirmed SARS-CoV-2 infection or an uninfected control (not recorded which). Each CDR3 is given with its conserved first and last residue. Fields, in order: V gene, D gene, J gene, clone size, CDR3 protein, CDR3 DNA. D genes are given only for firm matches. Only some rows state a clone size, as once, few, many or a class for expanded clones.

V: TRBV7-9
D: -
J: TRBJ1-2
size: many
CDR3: CASGVTGTDGYTF
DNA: TGTGCCAGCGGAGTTACAGGGACGGATGGCTACACCTTC

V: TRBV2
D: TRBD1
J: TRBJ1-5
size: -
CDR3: CASTTVPGQGSSNQPQHF
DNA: TGTGCCAGCACTACGGTCCCGGGACAGGGATCGAGCAATCAGCCCCAGCATTTT

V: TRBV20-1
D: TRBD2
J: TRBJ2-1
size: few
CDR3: CSPTGTSGRAFLRSKFF
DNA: TGCAGTCCTACCGGGACTAGCGGGAGGGCCTTTCTCCGGTCCAAGTTCTTC

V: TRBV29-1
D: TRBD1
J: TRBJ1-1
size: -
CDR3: CSVSGQGDTEAFF
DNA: TGCAGCGTTTCGGGACAGGGGGACACTGAAGCTTTCTTT

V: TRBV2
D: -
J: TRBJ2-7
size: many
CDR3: CASRKPGATYEQYF
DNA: TGTGCCAGCAGAAAACCGGGGGCTACCTACGAGCAGTACTTC

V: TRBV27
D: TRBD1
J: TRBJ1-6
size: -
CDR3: CASSLSRTGIYNSPLHF
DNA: TGTGCCAGCAGCCTATCCCGGACAGGGATTTATAATTCACCCCTCCACTTT

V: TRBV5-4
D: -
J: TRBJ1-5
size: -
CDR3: CASTSAPDQPQHF
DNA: TGTGCCAGCACCTCCGCCCCGGATCAGCCCCAGCATTTT

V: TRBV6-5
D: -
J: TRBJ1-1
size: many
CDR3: CASSYSGVLGTEAFF
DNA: TGTGCCAGCAGTTACTCGGGGGTACTTGGGACTGAAGCTTTCTTT

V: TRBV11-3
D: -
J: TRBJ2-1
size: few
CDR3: CASSQSSVRDAEQFF
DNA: TGTGCCAGCAGCCAATCCAGCGTCAGGGATGCTGAGCAGTTCTTC

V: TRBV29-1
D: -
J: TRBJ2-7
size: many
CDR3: CSARDGTYEQYF
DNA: TGCAGCGCCCGGGACGGAACTTACGAGCAGTACTTC

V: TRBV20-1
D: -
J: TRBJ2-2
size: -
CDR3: CSARDSQNTGELFF
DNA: TGCAGTGCTAGGGACTCTCAGAACACCGGGGAGCTGTTTTTT

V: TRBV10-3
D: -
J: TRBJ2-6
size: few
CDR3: CATEPSGANVLIF
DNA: TGTGCCACCGAGCCCTCTGGGGCCAACGTCCTGATTTTC

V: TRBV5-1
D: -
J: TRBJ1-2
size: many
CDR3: CASSPGVYNYGYTF
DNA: TGCGCCAGCAGTCCGGGGGTTTATAACTATGGCTACACCTTC

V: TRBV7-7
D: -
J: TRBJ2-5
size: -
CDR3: CASSLGTQETQYF
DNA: TGTGCCAGCAGCTTAGGGACACAAGAGACCCAGTACTTC

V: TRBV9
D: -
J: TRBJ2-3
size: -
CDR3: CASSVEGTDTQYF
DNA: TGTGCCAGCAGCGTAGAGGGGACGGATACGCAGTATTTT

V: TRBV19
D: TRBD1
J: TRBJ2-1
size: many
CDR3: CASRGQGAGNEQFF
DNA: TGTGCCAGTAGAGGACAGGGGGCTGGGAATGAGCAGTTCTTC

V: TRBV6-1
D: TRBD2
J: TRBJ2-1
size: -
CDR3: CASSEAGDPYNEQFF
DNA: TGTGCCAGCAGTGAGGCGGGGGACCCCTACAATGAGCAGTTCTTC

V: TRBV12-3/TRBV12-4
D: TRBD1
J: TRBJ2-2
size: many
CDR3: CASQGDTGELFF
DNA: TGTGCCAGCCAGGGGGACACCGGGGAGCTGTTTTTT

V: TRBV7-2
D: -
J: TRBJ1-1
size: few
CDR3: CASSFRTVNTEAFF
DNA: TGTGCCAGCAGCTTTCGGACAGTTAACACTGAAGCTTTCTTT

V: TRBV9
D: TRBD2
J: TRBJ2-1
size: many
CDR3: CASSVGTSAYNEQFF
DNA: TGTGCCAGCAGCGTGGGGACTAGCGCATACAATGAGCAGTTCTTC

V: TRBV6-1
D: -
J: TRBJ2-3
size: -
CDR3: CASSAGDRRAVGGAQYF
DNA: TGTGCCAGCAGTGCCGGGGACAGGAGGGCCGTGGGGGGGGCGCAGTATTTT

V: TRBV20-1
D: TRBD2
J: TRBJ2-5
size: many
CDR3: CSAGTSGSWETQYF
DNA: TGCAGTGCTGGGACTAGCGGGAGCTGGGAGACCCAGTACTTC

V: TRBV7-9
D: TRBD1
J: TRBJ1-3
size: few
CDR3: CASSLDRTGSGYTIYF
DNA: TGTGCCAGCAGCTTAGATCGGACAGGGTCCGGTTACACCATATATTTT

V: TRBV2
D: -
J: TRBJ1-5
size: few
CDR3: CASSEIPGGGQPQHF
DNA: TGTGCCAGCAGTGAAATCCCCGGGGGCGGTCAGCCCCAGCATTTT

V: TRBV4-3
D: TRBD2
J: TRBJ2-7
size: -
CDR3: CASSQGAGGASYEQYF
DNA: TGCGCCAGCAGCCAAGGGGCGGGGGGAGCCTCCTACGAGCAGTACTTC

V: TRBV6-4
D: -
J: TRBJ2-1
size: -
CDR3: CASSVEGRYNEQFF
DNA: TGTGCCAGCAGTGTGGAGGGCCGCTACAATGAGCAGTTCTTC

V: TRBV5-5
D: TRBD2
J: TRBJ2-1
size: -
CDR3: CASSLPPSGSPHNEQFF
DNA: TGTGCCAGCAGCTTGCCTCCTAGCGGGAGTCCCCACAATGAGCAGTTCTTC

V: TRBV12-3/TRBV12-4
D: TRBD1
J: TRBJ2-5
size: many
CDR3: CASSTTGGRETQYF
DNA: TGTGCCAGCAGCACCACAGGGGGTAGAGAGACCCAGTACTTC

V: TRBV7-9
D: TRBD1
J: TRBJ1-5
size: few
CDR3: CASSRGQGGRAQHF
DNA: TGTGCCAGCAGCCGAGGACAGGGCGGCCGCGCCCAGCATTTT

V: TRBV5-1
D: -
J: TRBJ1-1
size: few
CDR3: CASRQQENTEAFF
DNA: TGCGCCAGCAGGCAGCAGGAGAACACTGAAGCTTTCTTT

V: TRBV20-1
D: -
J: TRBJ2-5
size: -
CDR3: CSARVETQYF
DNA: TGCAGTGCTAGAGTAGAGACCCAGTACTTC

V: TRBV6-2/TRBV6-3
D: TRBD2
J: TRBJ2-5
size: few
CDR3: CASSLAGGETQYF
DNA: TGTGCCAGCAGTCTGGCGGGAGGGGAGACCCAGTACTTC

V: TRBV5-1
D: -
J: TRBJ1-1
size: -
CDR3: CASSLGSSNTEAFF
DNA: TGCGCCAGCAGCTTGGGCAGTTCGAACACTGAAGCTTTCTTT

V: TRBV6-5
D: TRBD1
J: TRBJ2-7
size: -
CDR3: CASRTPGQGWQYF
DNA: TGTGCCAGCAGGACCCCGGGACAGGGGTGGCAGTACTTC

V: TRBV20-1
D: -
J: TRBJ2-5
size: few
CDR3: CSARVRLGAGTQYF
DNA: TGCAGTGCTAGAGTCCGGCTGGGAGCCGGGACCCAGTACTTC

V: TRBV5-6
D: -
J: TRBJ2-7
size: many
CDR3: CASSSDRTYEQYF
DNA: TGTGCCAGCAGCTCGGACAGAACCTACGAGCAGTACTTC

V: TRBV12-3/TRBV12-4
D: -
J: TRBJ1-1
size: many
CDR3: CASSLGLGGTEAFF
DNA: TGTGCCAGCAGTTTAGGGTTGGGCGGGACTGAAGCTTTCTTT

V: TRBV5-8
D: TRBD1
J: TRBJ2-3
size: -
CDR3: CASSPQQGAVDTQYF
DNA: TGTGCCAGCAGCCCCCAACAGGGGGCTGTAGATACGCAGTATTTT

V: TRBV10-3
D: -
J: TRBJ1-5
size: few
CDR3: CAISVSGNNQPQHF
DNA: TGTGCCATCAGTGTTTCGGGGAACAATCAGCCCCAGCATTTT

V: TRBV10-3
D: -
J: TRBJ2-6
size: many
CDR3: CAISDGSGANVLTF
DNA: TGTGCCATCAGTGATGGGTCTGGGGCCAACGTCCTGACTTTC

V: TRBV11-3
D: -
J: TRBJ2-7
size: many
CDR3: CASSLERSSEQYF
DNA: TGTGCCAGCAGCTTAGAGAGATCGAGTGAGCAGTACTTC

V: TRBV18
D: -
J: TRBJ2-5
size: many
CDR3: CASSGPNKQETQYF
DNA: TGTGCCAGCTCAGGACCAAACAAGCAAGAGACCCAGTACTTC

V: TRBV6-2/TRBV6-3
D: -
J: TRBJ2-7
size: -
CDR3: CASSNPRYEQYF
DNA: TGTGCCAGCAGCAACCCCCGCTACGAGCAGTACTTC

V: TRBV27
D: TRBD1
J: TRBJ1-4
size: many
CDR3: CASRRQGGNEKLFF
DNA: TGTGCCAGCCGACGACAGGGTGGTAATGAAAAACTGTTTTTT

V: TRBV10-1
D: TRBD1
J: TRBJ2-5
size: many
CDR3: CASSFSSGTGVETQYF
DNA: TGCGCCAGCAGTTTCTCCTCCGGGACAGGGGTAGAGACCCAGTACTTC

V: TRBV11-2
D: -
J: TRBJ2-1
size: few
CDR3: CASSEGDNEQFF
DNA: TGTGCCAGCAGCGAAGGGGACAATGAGCAGTTCTTC

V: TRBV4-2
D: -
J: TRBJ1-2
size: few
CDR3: CASSQAGNYGYTF
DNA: TGTGCCAGCAGCCAAGCCGGGAACTATGGCTACACCTTC

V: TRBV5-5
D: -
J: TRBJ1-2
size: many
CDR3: CASSSPEGSSYGYTF
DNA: TGTGCCAGCAGCTCGCCGGAGGGATCTAGCTATGGCTACACCTTC

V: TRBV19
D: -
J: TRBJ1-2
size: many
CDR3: CASSIAKHGSNYGYTF
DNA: TGTGCCAGTAGTATAGCGAAGCATGGATCAAACTATGGCTACACCTTC

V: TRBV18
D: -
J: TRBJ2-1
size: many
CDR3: CASSLRGDSRNEQFF
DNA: TGTGCCAGCTCACTTAGAGGAGACAGCCGCAATGAGCAGTTCTTC

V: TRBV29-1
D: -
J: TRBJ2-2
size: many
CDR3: CSVELQASHTGELFF
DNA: TGCAGCGTTGAGTTGCAGGCGTCACACACCGGGGAGCTGTTTTTT

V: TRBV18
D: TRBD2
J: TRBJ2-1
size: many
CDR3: CASSPLLTSGSYNEQFF
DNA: TGTGCCAGCTCACCATTACTGACTAGCGGTTCCTACAATGAGCAGTTCTTC

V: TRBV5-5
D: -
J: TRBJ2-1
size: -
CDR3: CASSHGTHYNEQFF
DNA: TGTGCCAGCAGCCATGGGACGCATTACAATGAGCAGTTCTTC

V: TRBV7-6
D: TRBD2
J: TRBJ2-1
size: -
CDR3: CASSQLAGGIDEQFF
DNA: TGTGCCAGCAGCCAACTAGCGGGGGGTATCGATGAGCAGTTCTTC

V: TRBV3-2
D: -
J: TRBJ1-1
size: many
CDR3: CASSERDRNPNTEVFF
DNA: TGTGCCAGCAGCGAAAGGGACAGAAACCCAAACACTGAAGTTTTCTTT

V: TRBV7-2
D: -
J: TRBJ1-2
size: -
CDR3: CASSLDRQLYGYTF
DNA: TGTGCCAGCAGCTTAGACAGACAGCTCTATGGCTACACCTTC

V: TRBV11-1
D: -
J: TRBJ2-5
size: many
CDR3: CASSHRTVQETQYF
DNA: TGTGCCAGCAGCCATAGGACAGTACAAGAGACCCAGTACTTC

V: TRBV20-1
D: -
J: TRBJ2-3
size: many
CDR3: CSARDLKPPTDTQYF
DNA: TGCAGTGCTAGAGATTTAAAGCCCCCGACAGATACGCAGTATTTT

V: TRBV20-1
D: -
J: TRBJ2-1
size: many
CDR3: CSAAGLNEQFF
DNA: TGCAGTGCTGCGGGGCTTAATGAGCAGTTCTTC

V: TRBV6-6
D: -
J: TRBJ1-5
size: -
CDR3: CASTLGGSNQPQHF
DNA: TGTGCCAGCACATTGGGGGGAAGCAATCAGCCCCAGCATTTT